This entry lists 5 T cell receptor beta chains sequenced from one sample in a study of T-cell reconstitution after alpha-beta-depleted transplantation in children. The TCRbeta library incorporated unique molecular identifiers. MiXCR was run by TCRdb on the PCR reads, yielding one entry per CDR3 protein. The sample records about 160,000 distinct CDR3 sequences, over 8.5% being singletons. Sequencing used PBMCs, obtained before TCRalphabeta/CD19-depleted stem cell transplant. The origin of the receptors is a boy aged 2 to 9 with acute myeloid leukemia, due to receive a stem cell transplant.

Note on this clonotype: Just one base apart from a much larger clone, this may be a read error. The chain combines TRBV20-1 with TRBJ2-3; weak D call: TRBD2 (5 bases). The V gene's germline CDR1 is DFQATT and CDR2 SNEGSKA (reference sequence). This CDR3 spans 16 amino acids. In DNA form, the CDR3 reads TGCACTGCTAGAGAGCGGAGGACCGGGATTTTCGATACGCAGTATTTT. Its protein is CTARERRTGIFDTQYF.

In its sample, this clonotype was seen a few times. J is TRBJ2-1 and V is TRBV19; TRBD2 matches at 13 bases. The germline V gene has CDR1 LNHDA and CDR2 SQIVND (reference sequence). V gave up 5 bases and J gave up 2 bases; unmatched junction bases: 12. This CDR3 spans 19 amino acids. The CDR3 is CASSAPGLAGLLAYNEQFF. The CDR3 nucleotides are TGTGCCAGTAGTGCCCCGGGACTAGCGGGACTCCTCGCCTACAATGAGCAGTTCTTC. Supplemented by reference TRBV19 and TRBJ2-1, the full variable domain reads DGGITQSPKYLFRKEGQNVTLSCEQNLNHDAMYWYRQDPGQGLRLIYYSQIVNDFQKGDIAEGYSVSREKKESFPLTVTSAQKNPTAFYLCASSAPGLAGLLAYNEQFFGPGTRLTVL.

This clonotype appeared a single time. A much larger clone lies a single base off, so this may be a read error. The V gene is TRBV7-3, the J gene TRBJ2-2; D unclear. The CDR3 spans 14 residues. From germline, CDR1 is SGHTA and CDR2 FQGTGA. V lost 1 base, J lost 10 bases, and 13 bases lay in between. CDR3 nucleotide sequence: TGTGCCAGCAGCTTAAGCCGGGCGTCTGAGGAGCTGTTTTTT. It codes for CASSLSRASEELFF.

This clonotype showed up many times. The rearrangement uses TRBV5-1 and TRBJ1-4; D is uncertain. The CDR3 spans 15 residues. Germline V lookup: CDR1 SGHRS, CDR2 YFSETQ. Trimming left V 4 bases short and J 0 bases short, with 10 bases between. CDR3 sequence reads: CASSLTRPTNEKLFF. The CDR3 DNA reads as TGCGCCAGCAGCCTGACCAGACCAACTAATGAAAAACTGTTTTTT.

In its sample, this clonotype was seen many times. The chain uses TRBV18 and TRBJ2-7; D is undetermined. Trimming removed 1 base at V and 1 base at J, with 11 bases between. The germline gives CDR1 KGHSH, CDR2 LQKENI. The CDR3 length is 15 residues. The CDR3 reads CASSPQRARSYEQYF. The CDR3 DNA reads TGTGCCAGCTCACCACAAAGAGCGAGGTCCTACGAGCAGTACTTC.